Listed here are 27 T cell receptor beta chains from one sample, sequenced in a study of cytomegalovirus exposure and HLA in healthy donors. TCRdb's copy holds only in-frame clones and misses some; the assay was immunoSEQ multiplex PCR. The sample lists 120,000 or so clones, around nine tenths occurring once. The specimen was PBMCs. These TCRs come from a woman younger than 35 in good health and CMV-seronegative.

CDR3 protein: CASRPGGPTEQFF. In DNA form, the CDR3 reads TGTGCCAGCAGACCGGGAGGTCCGACTGAGCAGTTCTTC. The V gene is TRBV25-1, the J gene TRBJ2-1; 7 nucleotides align to TRBD2. With 6 bases clipped from V and 9 bases from J, the junction kept 8 bases outside the gene matches. CDR3 length: 13 residues. CDR1 and CDR2 (germline): MGHDK, SYGVNS.

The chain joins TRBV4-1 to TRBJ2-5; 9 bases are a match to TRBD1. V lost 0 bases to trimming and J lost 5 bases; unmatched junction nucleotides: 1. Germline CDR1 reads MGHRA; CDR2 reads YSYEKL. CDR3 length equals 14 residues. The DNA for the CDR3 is TGCGCCAGCAGCCAAGAGGGACAGGGTGAGACCCAGTACTTC. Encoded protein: CASSQEGQGETQYF.

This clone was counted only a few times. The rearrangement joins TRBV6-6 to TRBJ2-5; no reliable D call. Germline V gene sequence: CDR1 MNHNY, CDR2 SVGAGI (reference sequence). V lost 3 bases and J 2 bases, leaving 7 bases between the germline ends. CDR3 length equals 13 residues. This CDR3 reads CASSYATQETQYF. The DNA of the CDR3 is TGTGCCAGCAGTTATGCCACACAAGAGACCCAGTACTTC.

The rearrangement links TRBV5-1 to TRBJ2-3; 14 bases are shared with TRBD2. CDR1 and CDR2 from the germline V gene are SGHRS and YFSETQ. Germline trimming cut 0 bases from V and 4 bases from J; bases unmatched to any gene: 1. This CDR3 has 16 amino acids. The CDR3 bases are TGCGCCAGCAGCTTGGGACTAGCGGGAGGGGCAGATACGCAGTATTTT. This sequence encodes CASSLGLAGGADTQYF.

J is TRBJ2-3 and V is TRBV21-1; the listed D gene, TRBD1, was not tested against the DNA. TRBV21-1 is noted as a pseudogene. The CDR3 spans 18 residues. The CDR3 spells CASSKEGPQGQSTDTQYF. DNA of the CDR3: TGTGCCAGCAGCAAAGAGGGGCCCCAGGGGCAGAGCACAGATACGCAGTATTTT.

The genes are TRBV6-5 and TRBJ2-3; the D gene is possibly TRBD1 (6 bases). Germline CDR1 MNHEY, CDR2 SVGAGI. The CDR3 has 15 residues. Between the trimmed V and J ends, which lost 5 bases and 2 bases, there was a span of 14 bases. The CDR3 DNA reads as TGTGCCAGCAGTCCGTGGACAGAAGCCACAGATACGCAGTATTTT. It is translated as CASSPWTEATDTQYF.

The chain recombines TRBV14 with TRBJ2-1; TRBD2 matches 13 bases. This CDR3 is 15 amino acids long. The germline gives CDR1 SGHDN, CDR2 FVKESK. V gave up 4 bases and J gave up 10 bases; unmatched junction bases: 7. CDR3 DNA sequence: TGTGCCAGCAGCCCATGGACTAGCGGGAGAGAAGAGCAGTTCTTC. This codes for CASSPWTSGREEQFF.

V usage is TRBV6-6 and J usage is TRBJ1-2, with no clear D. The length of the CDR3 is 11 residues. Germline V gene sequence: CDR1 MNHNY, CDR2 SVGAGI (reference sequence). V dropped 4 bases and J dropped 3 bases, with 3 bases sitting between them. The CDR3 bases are TGTGCCAGCAGTTCAGACTATGGCTACACCTTC. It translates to CASSSDYGYTF.

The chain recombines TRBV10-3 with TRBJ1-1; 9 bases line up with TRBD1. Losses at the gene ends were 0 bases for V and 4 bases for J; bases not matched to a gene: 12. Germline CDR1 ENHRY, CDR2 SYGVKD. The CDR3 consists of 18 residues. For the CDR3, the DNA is TGTGCCATCAGTGAGTCGGGACAGGGAGAATCAGGGGGCACTGAAGCTTTCTTT. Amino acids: CAISESGQGESGGTEAFF.

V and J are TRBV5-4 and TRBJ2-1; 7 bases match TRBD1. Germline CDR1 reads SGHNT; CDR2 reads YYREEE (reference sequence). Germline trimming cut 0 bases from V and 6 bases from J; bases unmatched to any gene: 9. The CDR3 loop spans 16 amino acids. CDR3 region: CASSLATGWLGNEQFF. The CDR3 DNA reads TGTGCCAGCAGCTTGGCGACAGGGTGGCTCGGCAATGAGCAGTTCTTC.

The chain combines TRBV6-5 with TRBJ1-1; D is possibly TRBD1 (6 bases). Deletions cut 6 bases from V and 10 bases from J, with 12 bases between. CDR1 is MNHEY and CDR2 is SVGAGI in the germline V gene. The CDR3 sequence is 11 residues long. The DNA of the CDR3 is TGTGCCAGCAGCAGAGGGGGGGGAGCTTTCTTT. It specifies CASSRGGGAFF.

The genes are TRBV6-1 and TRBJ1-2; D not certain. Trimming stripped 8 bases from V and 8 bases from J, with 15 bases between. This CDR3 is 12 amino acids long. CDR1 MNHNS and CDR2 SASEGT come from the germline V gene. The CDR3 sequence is CASQVPTRGYTF. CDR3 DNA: TGTGCCAGCCAGGTCCCAACTCGAGGCTACACCTTC.

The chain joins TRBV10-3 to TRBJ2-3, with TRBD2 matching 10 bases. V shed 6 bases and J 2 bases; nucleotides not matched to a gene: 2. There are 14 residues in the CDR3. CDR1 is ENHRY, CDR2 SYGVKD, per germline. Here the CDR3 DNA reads TGTGCCATCAGGACTAGCGGGTCCACAGATACGCAGTATTTT. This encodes CAIRTSGSTDTQYF.

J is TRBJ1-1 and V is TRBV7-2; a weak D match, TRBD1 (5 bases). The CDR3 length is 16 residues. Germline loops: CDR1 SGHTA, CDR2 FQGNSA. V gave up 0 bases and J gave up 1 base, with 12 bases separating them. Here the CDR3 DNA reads TGTGCCAGCAGCTTAGCGGGCACAGGAGAGAACACTGAAGCTTTCTTT. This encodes CASSLAGTGENTEAFF.

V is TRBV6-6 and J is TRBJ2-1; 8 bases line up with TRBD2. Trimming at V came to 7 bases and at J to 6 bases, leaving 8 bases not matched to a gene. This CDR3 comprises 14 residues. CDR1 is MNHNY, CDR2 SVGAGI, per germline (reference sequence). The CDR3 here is CASKFAGGGNEQFF. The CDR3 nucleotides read TGTGCCAGCAAGTTCGCGGGGGGAGGCAATGAGCAGTTCTTC.

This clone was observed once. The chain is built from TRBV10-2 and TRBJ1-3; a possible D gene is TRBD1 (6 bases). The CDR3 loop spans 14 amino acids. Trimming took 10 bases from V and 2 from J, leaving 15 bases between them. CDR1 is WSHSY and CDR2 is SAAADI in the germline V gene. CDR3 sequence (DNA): TGCGCCACCAACCCGGGGGGGCCTGGAAACACCATATATTTT. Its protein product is CATNPGGPGNTIYF.

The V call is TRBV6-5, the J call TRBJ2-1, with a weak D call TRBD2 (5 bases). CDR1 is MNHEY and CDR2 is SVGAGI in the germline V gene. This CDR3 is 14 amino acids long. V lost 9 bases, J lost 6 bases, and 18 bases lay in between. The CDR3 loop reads CASGTSSRGNEQFF. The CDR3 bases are TGTGCCAGTGGCACTTCTAGTCGGGGCAATGAGCAGTTCTTC.

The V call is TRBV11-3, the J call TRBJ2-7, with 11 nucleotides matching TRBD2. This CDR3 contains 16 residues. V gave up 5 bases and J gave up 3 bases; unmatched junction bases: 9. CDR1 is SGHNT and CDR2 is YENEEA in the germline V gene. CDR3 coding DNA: TGTGCCAGCAGCCTGGGACTAGCGGATCCCGTCTACGAGCAGTACTTC. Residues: CASSLGLADPVYEQYF.

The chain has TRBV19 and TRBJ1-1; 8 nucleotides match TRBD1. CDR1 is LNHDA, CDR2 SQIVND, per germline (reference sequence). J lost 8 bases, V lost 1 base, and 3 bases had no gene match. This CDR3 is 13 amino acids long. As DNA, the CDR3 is TGTGCCAGTAGTATAGGCCCAGGGGGCGAAGCTTTCTTT. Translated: CASSIGPGGEAFF.

The DNA for the CDR3 is TGTGCCAGCAGTGGGGACAGGGTGATTGTGCGCTACACCTTC. Encoded protein: CASSGDRVIVRYTF. The chain combines TRBV6-1 with TRBJ1-2; 9 bases are shared with TRBD1. Germline CDR1 MNHNS, CDR2 SASEGT. J gave up 9 bases and V 4 bases, and 9 bases lay outside the gene matches. The CDR3 spans 14 residues.

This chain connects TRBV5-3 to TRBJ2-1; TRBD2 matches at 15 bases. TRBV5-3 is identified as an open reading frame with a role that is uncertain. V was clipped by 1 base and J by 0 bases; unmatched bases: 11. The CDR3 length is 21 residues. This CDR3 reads CARSLPNRTSGRAVSYNEQFF. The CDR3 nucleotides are TGTGCCAGAAGCTTGCCTAATCGGACTAGCGGGAGGGCCGTCTCCTACAATGAGCAGTTCTTC.

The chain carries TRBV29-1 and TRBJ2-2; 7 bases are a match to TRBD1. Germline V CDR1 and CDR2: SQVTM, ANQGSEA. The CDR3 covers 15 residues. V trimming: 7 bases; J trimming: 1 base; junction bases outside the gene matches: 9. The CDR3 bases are TGCAGCGCTGCCCCGGGACAGAGGAACACCGGGGAGCTGTTTTTT. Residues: CSAAPGQRNTGELFF.

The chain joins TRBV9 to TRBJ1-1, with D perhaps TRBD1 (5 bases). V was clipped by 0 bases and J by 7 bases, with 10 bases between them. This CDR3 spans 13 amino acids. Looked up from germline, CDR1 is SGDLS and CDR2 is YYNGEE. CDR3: CASSVATGGEAFF. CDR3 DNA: TGTGCCAGCAGCGTAGCTACCGGGGGTGAAGCTTTCTTT.

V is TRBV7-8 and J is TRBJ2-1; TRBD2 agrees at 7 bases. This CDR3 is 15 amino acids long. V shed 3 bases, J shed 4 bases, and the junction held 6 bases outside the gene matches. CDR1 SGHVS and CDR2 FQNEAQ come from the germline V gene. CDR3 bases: TGTGCCAGCAGCTTGGGCAGGGACTATTACAATGAGCAGTTCTTC. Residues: CASSLGRDYYNEQFF.

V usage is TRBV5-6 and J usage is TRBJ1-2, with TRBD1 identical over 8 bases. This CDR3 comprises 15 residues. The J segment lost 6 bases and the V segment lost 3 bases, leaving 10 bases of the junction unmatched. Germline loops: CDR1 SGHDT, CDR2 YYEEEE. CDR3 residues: CASSSDREGTDGYTF. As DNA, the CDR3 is TGTGCCAGCAGCTCGGACAGGGAGGGCACTGATGGCTACACCTTC.

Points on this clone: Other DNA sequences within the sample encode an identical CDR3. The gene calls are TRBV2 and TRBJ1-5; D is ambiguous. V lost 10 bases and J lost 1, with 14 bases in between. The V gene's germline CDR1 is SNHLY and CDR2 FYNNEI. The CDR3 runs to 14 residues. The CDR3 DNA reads TGTGCCACGACCGGGGTAGAAAGCAATCAGCCCCAGCATTTT. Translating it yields CATTGVESNQPQHF. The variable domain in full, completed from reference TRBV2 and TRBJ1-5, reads EPEVTQTPSHQVTQMGQEVILRCVPISNHLYFYWYRQILGQKVEFLVSFYNNEISEKSEIFDDQFSVERPDGSNFTLKIRSTKLEDSAMYFCATTGVESNQPQHFGDGTRLSIL.

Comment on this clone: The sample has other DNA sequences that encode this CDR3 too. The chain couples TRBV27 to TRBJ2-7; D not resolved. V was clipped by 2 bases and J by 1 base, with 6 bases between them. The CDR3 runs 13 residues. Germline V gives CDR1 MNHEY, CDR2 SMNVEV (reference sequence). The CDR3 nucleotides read TGTGCCAGCAGTTTAACGGGTTCCTACGAGCAGTACTTC. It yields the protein CASSLTGSYEQYF.